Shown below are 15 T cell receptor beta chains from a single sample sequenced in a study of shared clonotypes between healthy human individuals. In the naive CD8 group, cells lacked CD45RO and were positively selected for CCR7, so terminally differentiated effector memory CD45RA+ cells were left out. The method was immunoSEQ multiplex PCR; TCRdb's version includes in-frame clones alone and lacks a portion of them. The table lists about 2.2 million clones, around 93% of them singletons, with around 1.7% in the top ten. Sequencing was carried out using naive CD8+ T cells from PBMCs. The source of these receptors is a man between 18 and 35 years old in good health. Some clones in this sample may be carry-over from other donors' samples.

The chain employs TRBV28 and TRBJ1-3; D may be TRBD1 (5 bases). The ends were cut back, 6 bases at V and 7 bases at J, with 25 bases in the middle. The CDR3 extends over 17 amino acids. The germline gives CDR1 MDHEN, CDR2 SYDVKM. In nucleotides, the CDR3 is TGTGCCAGCAGGGGCAGGGCGATTGGTAGTCGGTCCAACACCATATATTTT. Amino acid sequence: CASRGRAIGSRSNTIYF.

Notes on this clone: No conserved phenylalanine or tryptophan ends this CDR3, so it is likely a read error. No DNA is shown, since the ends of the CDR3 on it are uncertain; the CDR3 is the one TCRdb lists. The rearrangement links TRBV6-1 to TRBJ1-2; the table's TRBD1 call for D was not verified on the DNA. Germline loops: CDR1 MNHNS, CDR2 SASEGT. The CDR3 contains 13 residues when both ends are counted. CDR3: CASSDWTGDALLV.

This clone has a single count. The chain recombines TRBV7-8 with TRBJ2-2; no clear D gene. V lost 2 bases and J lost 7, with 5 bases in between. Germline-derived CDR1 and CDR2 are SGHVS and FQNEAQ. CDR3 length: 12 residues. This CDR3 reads CASSLFLGELFF. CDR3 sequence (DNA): TGTGCCAGCAGCTTATTTCTCGGGGAGCTGTTTTTT.

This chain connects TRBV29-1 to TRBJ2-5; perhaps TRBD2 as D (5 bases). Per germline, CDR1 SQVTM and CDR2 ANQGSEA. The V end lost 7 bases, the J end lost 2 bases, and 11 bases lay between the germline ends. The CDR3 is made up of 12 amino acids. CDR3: CSGLGGQETQYF. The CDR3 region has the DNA TGCAGCGGGTTGGGCGGGCAAGAGACCCAGTACTTC.

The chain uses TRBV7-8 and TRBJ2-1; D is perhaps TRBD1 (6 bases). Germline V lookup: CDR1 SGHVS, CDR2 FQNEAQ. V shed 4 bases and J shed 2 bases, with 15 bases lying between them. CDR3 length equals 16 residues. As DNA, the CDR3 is TGTGCCAGCAGCTCCAGACAGGTCTCGACCTACAATGAGCAGTTCTTC. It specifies CASSSRQVSTYNEQFF.

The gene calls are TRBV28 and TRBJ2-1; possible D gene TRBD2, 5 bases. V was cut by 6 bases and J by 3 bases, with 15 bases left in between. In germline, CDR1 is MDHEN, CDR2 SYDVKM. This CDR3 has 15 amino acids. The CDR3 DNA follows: TGTGCCAGCAGCCCTATAGCGATCGACTACAATGAGCAGTTCTTC. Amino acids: CASSPIAIDYNEQFF. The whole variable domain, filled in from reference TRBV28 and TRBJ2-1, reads DVKVTQSSRYLVKRTGEKVFLECVQDMDHENMFWYRQDPGLGLRLIYFSYDVKMKEKGDIPEGYSVSREKKERFSLILESASTNQTSMYLCASSPIAIDYNEQFFGPGTRLTVL.

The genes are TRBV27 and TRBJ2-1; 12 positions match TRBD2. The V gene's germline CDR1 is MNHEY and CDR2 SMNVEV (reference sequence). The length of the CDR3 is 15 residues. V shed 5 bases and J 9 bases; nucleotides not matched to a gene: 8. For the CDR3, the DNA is TGTGCCAGCAGTGCTCGACTAGCGGGAGCTCTTGAGCAGTTCTTC. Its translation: CASSARLAGALEQFF.

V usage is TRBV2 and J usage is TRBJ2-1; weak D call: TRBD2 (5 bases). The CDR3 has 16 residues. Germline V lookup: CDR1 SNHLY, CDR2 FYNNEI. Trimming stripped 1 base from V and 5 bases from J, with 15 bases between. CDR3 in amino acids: CASSEGRTSANNEQFF. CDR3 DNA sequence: TGTGCCAGCAGTGAAGGGCGGACTTCGGCTAACAATGAGCAGTTCTTC.

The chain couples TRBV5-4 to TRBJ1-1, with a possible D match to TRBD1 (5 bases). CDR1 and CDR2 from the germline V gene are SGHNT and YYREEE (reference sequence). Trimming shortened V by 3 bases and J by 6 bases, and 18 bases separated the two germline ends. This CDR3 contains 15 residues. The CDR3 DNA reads TGTGCCAGCAGCTCCCAATATTTCGAGGGACCTGAAGCTTTCTTT. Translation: CASSSQYFEGPEAFF.

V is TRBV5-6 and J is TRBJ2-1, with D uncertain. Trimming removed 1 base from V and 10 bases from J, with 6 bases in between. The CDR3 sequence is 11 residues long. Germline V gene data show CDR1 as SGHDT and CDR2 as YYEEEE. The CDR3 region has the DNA TGTGCCAGCAGCTTGTCAATGGAGCAGTTCTTC. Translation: CASSLSMEQFF. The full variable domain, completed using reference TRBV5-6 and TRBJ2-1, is DAGVTQSPTHLIKTRGQQVTLRCSPKSGHDTVSWYQQALGQGPQFIFQYYEEEERQRGNFPDRFSGHQFPNYSSELNVNALLLGDSALYLCASSLSMEQFFGPGTRLTVL.

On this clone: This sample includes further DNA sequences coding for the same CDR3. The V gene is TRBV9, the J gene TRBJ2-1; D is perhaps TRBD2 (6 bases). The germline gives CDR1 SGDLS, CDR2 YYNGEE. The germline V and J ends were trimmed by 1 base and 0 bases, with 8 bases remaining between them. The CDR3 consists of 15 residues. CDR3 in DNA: TGTGCCAGCAGCGTATCCGGGAGCTCCTACAATGAGCAGTTCTTC. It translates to CASSVSGSSYNEQFF.

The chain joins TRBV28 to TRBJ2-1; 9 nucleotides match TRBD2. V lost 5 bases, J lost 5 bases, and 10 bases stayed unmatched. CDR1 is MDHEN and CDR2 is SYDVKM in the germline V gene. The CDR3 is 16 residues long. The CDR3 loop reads CASSQLAGEGHNEQFF. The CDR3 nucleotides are TGTGCCAGCAGTCAATTAGCGGGAGAGGGCCACAATGAGCAGTTCTTC.

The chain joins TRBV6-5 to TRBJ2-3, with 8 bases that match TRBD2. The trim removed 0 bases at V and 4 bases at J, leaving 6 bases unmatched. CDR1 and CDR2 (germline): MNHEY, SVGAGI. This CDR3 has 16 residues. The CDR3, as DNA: TGTGCCAGCAGTTACTCATTAGCGGGAAGGGCAGATACGCAGTATTTT. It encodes CASSYSLAGRADTQYF.

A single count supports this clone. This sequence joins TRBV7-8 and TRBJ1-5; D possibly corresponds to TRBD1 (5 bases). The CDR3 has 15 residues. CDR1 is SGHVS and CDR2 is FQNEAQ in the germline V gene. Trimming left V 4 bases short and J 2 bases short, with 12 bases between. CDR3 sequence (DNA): TGTGCCAGCAGCTCACCAGGGATCGGCAATCAGCCCCAGCATTTT. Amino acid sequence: CASSSPGIGNQPQHF.

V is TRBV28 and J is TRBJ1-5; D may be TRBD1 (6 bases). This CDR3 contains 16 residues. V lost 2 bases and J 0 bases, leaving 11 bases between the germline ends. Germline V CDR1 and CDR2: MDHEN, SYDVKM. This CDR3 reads CASSLVGQYSNQPQHF. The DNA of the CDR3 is TGTGCCAGCAGTTTAGTAGGACAGTATAGCAATCAGCCCCAGCATTTT.